This TCR beta chain was obtained from a study of molecular identifiers for immune sequencing clone quantification. Germline V CDR1 and CDR2: PRHDT, FYEKMQ (reference sequence). This CDR3 contains 16 residues. The V end was cut by 0 bases, the J end by 0 bases, with 12 bases between. TCRdb itself ran the PCR reads through MiXCR, one entry per CDR3 protein. The sample holds some 88,000 distinct CDR3 sequences, roughly 21% seen once. This clonotype was observed at least ten times. This receptor was obtained from a human donor in good health. Some libraries in this study had Jurkat cell RNA spiked in. V and J are TRBV13 and TRBJ2-7; no clear D gene. The sequencing sample was made of naive CD8+ T cells from blood, with Jurkat cell RNA spiked in. The subset: FACS-sorted CD8+CD4-CCR7+CD45RA+ naive T cells. This CDR3 reads CASSLGLGTDSYEQYF. CDR3 nucleotides: TGTGCCAGCAGCTTAGGCCTGGGAACTGACTCCTACGAGCAGTACTTC.